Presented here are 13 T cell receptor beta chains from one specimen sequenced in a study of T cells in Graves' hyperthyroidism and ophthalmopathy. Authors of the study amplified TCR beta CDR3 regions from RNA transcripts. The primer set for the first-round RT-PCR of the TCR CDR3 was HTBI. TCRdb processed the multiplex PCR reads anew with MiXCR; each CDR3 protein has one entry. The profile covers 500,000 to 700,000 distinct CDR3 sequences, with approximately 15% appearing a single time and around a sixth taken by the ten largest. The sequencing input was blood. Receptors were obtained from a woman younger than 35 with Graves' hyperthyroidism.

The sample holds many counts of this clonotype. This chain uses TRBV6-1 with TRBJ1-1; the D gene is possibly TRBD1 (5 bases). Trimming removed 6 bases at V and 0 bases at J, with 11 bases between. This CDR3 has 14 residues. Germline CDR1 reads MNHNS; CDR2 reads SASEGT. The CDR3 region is CASRAGGVNTEAFF. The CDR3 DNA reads TGTGCCAGCAGGGCTGGGGGGGTGAACACTGAAGCTTTCTTT.

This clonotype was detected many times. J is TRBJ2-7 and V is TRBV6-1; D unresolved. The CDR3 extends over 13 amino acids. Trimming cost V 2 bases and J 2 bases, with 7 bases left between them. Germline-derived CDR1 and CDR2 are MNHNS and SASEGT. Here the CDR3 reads CASSELLAYEQYF. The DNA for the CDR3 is TGTGCCAGCAGTGAACTCCTGGCCTACGAGCAGTACTTC.

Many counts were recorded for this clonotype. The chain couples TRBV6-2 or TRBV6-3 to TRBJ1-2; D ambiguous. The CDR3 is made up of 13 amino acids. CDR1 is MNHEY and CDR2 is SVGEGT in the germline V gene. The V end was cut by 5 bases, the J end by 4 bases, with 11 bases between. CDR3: CASSPPRVYGYTF. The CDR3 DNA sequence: TGTGCCAGCAGTCCTCCAAGGGTCTATGGCTACACCTTC.

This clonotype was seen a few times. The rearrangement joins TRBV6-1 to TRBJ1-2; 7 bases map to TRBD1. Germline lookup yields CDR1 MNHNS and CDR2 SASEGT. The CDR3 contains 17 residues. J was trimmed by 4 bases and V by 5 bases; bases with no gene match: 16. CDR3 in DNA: TGTGCCAGCAGTCTGCATGGGGCAGGGGGGTTGGTCTATGGCTACACCTTC. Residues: CASSLHGAGGLVYGYTF.

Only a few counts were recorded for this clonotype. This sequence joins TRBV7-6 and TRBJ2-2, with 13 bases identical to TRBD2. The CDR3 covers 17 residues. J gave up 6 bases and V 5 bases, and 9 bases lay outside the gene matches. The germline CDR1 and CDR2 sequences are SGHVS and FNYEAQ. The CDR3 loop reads CASSLESLAGGSGELFF. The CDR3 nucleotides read TGTGCCAGCAGCCTAGAATCACTAGCGGGAGGGTCCGGGGAGCTGTTTTTT.

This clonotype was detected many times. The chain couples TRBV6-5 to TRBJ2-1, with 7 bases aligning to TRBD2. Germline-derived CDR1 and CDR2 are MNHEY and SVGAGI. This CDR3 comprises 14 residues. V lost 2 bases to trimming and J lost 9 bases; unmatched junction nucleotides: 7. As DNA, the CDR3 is TGTGCCAGCAGTTACGTGCTAGCGGAGGGTGAGCAGTTCTTC. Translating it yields CASSYVLAEGEQFF.

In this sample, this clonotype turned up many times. CDR3 in amino acids: CSAQGNFYEQYF. The CDR3 nucleotides are TGCAGTGCTCAGGGGAACTTCTACGAGCAGTACTTC. V gene TRBV20-1 combines with J gene TRBJ2-7; the D gene is possibly TRBD1 (6 bases). The V end lost 5 bases, the J end lost 3 bases, and 11 bases lay between the germline ends. The CDR3 covers 12 residues. The germline gives CDR1 DFQATT, CDR2 SNEGSKA (reference sequence).

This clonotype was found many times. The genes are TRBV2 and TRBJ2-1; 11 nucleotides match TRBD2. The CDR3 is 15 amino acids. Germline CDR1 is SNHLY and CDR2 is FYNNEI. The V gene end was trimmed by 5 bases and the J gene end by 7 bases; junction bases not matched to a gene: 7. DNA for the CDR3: TGTGCCAGCAGTCGTACTAGCGGGAGTGGGAATGAGCAGTTCTTC. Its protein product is CASSRTSGSGNEQFF.

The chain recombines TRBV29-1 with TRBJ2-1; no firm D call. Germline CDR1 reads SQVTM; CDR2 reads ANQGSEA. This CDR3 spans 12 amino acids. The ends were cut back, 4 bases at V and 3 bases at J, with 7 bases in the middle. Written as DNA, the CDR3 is TGCAGCGTTGGAGCATACTACAATGAGCAGTTCTTC. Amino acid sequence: CSVGAYYNEQFF.

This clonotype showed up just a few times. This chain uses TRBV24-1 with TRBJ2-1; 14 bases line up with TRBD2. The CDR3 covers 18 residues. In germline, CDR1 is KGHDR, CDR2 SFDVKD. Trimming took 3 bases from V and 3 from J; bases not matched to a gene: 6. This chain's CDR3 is CATSDPTSGGAFYNEQFF. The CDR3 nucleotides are TGTGCCACCAGTGATCCGACTAGCGGGGGGGCGTTCTACAATGAGCAGTTCTTC.

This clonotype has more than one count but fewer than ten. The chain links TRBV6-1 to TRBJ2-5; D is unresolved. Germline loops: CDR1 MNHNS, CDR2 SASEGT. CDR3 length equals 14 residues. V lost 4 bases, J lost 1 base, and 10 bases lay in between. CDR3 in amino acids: CASSALIVQETQYF. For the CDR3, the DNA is TGTGCCAGCAGTGCACTAATTGTCCAAGAGACCCAGTACTTC.

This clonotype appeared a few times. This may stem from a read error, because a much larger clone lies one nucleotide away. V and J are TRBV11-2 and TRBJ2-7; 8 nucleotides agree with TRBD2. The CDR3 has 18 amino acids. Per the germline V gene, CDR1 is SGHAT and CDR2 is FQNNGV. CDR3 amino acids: CASSSIRETGTSEYEPYF. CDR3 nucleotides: TGTGCCAGCAGCTCCATTCGGGAAACCGGGACTAGTGAGTACGAGCCGTACTTC.

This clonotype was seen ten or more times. The DNA for the CDR3 is TGTGCCAGCAGTTCGACAGGGGGCTTGGGCAATGAAAAACTGTTTTTT. Translating gives CASSSTGGLGNEKLFF. This chain uses TRBV28 with TRBJ1-4; 10 bases map to TRBD1. This CDR3 region has 16 residues. The germline gives CDR1 MDHEN, CDR2 SYDVKM. V dropped 4 bases and J dropped 5; count of bases not matched to a gene: 7.